This entry describes one TCR beta chain. This clone was picked up one time. Its antigen target is currently unknown. The sample holds no much larger clone one base away, and base qualities are not on file. The source of the sample is a study of blood T cell repertoires in COVID-19 (dated by TCRdb to 2018 to 2021). Looking at the study overall: Collaborator samples came from the United States, Italy and Spain and covered acute and convalescent phases of COVID-19. The prospective study material was composed of cDNA or gDNA derived from T cells, B-cell-depleted T cells, or PBMCs. The dataset comprised deeply sampled blood TCRbeta repertoires from subjects exposed to, actively infected with, or recovered from COVID-19. The repertoires were released in a freely available public database meant as a resource for research on the immune response to SARS-CoV-2. Samples came from the ongoing ImmuneRACE study (first 160 participants) plus 1,254 subjects from 6 global collaborators. Nearly every sample came with metadata listing a de-identified subject ID, COVID-19 status, age in years and sex. Where HLA class I and class II types were available, the types were taken from metadata supplied by the sample provider, not from assay-based typing. Broad study findings and their caveats: The quantity of clinical and demographic metadata differed by source and by participant and was supplied without curation.

The immunoSEQ Assay, a bias-controlled multiplex PCR, was used to amplify TCRbeta CDR3 regions from genomic DNA. The study's processing was this. Within the assay, amplification of reference gene primers was used to estimate how many nucleated cells each sample contained. Sequence reads were collapsed and filtered to measure the absolute abundance of every unique TCRbeta CDR3 rearrangement. For each sample, productive Simpson clonality was calculated as the square root of Simpson's diversity index over productive rearrangements. TCRdb obtained this table from immuneACCESS and retained in-frame rearrangements with V and J assigned. These tables miss some clones; where compared with another copy, unresolved V genes account for less than half of the shortfall, and the remainder is unexplained. Clone size and the V and J calls come from that table; the DNA yielded D and trimming. Here the sample has more than 200,000 clones; more than 85% occur a single time. Approximately 5.3% of the sample is taken by the ten largest.

From the cysteine through the phenylalanine, the CDR3 covers 15 amino acids. Only the CDR3 portion is preserved as DNA: 45 bases, with reading frame beginning at the first base. The V end gives up 6 bases and the J end 4 bases, leaving 14 bases in the junction not matched to a gene. In the germline V gene, CDR1 corresponds to SQVTM and CDR2 to ANQGSEA. One collaborating source in Seattle enrolled patients while the patients were actively infected and followed the patients over time throughout the course of disease. Collaborating institutions collected whole blood in K2EDTA tubes following their own protocols. For TCRbeta analysis, collaborators shipped samples in one of three forms: frozen whole blood, isolated PBMCs, or DNA extracted from either of those sample types.

This chain is built from TRBV29-1 and TRBJ2-7, with 8 middle bases fitting TRBD2. The sample comprised peripheral blood. The receptor comes from a woman aged 55 to 70 with COVID-19, enrolled during active disease. The CDR3 loop reads CSVTGGDKGHYEQYF. The DNA sequence is as follows: TGCAGCGTAACCGGGGGGGATAAAGGTCATTACGAGCAGTACTTC.